The 5 T cell receptor beta chains reported below all come from one sample, sequenced in a study of vaccination effects on CD4 cells after COVID-19. Cells that had been cultured for nine to eleven days were the source of isolated CD4+ T cells. Of the BNT162b2 and mRNA-1273 vaccines, participants received two doses of one or the other. The table came from immunoSEQ multiplex PCR; TCRdb's copy has only in-frame clones and leaves some out. Of more than 60,000 clones listed, 74% are singletons. These receptors' targets are unknown. The sequences come from CD4+ T cells from PBMCs cultured without peptide, collected after COVID-19 vaccination. The source of these receptors is a human donor who received a COVID-19 vaccine.

The V and J genes are TRBV3-1 (or the pseudogene TRBV3-2) and TRBJ2-1; 8 nucleotides line up with TRBD1. Unmatched junction bases numbered 16, after V lost 0 bases and J lost 12 bases. Germline CDR1 LGHDT, CDR2 YNNKEL (reference sequence). CDR3 length: 17 residues. CDR3 DNA: TGTGCCAGCAGCCAAGATTTACCCGACAGGGGCGAAACTGCGCAGTTCTTC. This translates into CASSQDLPDRGETAQFF.

V gene TRBV18 combines with J gene TRBJ2-5, with 13 bases that match TRBD2. The CDR3 runs 17 residues. Looked up from germline, CDR1 is KGHSH and CDR2 is LQKENI. Trimming removed 3 bases from V and 5 bases from J; junction bases left unmatched: 9. The CDR3 sequence is CASSPLTSGGYTETQYF. CDR3 bases: TGTGCCAGCTCACCGTTGACTAGCGGGGGGTATACGGAGACCCAGTACTTC.

The chain recombines TRBV5-1 with TRBJ1-1; 11 bases are shared with TRBD1. The CDR3 contains 14 residues. Germline values: CDR1 SGHRS, CDR2 YFSETQ. With V trimmed by 4 bases and J by 8 bases, 7 bases remained unmatched. CDR3: CASSRGQGAYEAFF. CDR3 in DNA: TGCGCCAGCAGCCGAGGACAGGGGGCCTACGAAGCTTTCTTT.

The chain combines TRBV9 with TRBJ1-3, with TRBD1 as a possible D gene (5 bases). This CDR3 comprises 13 residues. V dropped 4 bases and J dropped 4 bases, with 9 bases sitting between them. In germline, CDR1 is SGDLS, CDR2 YYNGEE. CDR3 DNA: TGTGCCAGCAGCTCGGGGGTAGGAAACACCATATATTTT. Translating gives CASSSGVGNTIYF.

The chain couples TRBV15 to TRBJ1-1; D may be TRBD1 (5 bases). The V end lost 4 bases, the J end lost 4 bases, and 19 bases lay between the germline ends. Germline V lookup: CDR1 LNHNV, CDR2 YYDKDF (reference sequence). This CDR3 is built from 16 residues. Here the CDR3 reads CATSNPIGRGGTEAFF. The DNA for the CDR3 is TGTGCCACCAGCAATCCCATCGGGCGGGGGGGCACTGAAGCTTTCTTT.